Following are 20 T cell receptor beta chains from one sample sequenced in a study of cytomegalovirus exposure and HLA in healthy donors. Vbeta (60) and Jbeta (13) primers were used in the PCR. Produced via immunoSEQ multiplex PCR; TCRdb's table is partial and in-frame only. The sample has about 140,000 clones; over 65% are singletons. The sequencing sample was made of PBMCs. These receptors were taken from a woman aged 25 to 39 in good health and CMV-seronegative.

CDR3 bases: TGTGCCAGCGGGACAGGGGTTAGCACAGATACGCAGTATTTT. Translating it yields CASGTGVSTDTQYF. The chain is built from TRBV7-3 and TRBJ2-3; 10 bases are shared with TRBD1. This CDR3 spans 14 amino acids. From germline, CDR1 is SGHTA and CDR2 FQGTGA. V trimming: 8 bases; J trimming: 0 bases; junction bases outside the gene matches: 2.

The chain couples TRBV4-2 to TRBJ1-3; no definite D call. CDR1 and CDR2 (germline): LGHNA, YNFKEQ. V lost 0 bases and J 7 bases, leaving 7 bases between the germline ends. This CDR3 has 13 amino acids. CDR3: CASSQDRWNTIYF. In nucleotides, the CDR3 is TGTGCCAGCAGCCAAGATCGGTGGAACACCATATATTTT.

The gene calls are TRBV9 and TRBJ1-6; TRBD1 is a possible D gene (6 bases). The germline V gene encodes CDR1 SGDLS and CDR2 YYNGEE. Trimming took off 3 bases at V and 13 bases at J, with 11 bases between the two ends. The CDR3 sequence is 12 residues long. This CDR3 reads CASSADSSPLHF. CDR3 bases: TGTGCCAGCAGCGCGGACAGTTCTCCCCTCCACTTT.

This chain links TRBV4-1 with TRBJ1-2, with 8 bases lining up with TRBD1. The J segment lost 4 bases and the V segment lost 0 bases, leaving 7 bases of the junction unmatched. Germline lookup yields CDR1 MGHRA and CDR2 YSYEKL. The CDR3 is 16 residues long. This CDR3 reads CASSQDATGTGYGYTF. Written as DNA, the CDR3 is TGCGCCAGCAGCCAAGATGCCACCGGGACAGGCTATGGCTACACCTTC.

The chain recombines TRBV21-1 with TRBJ2-1; the table's TRBD2 call for D was not verified on the DNA. TRBV21-1 is a documented pseudogene. This CDR3 is 16 amino acids long. CDR3 region: CASSKVTGVPDNEQFF. CDR3 nucleotides: TGTGCCAGCAGCAAAGTGACGGGAGTCCCCGACAATGAGCAGTTCTTC.

The rearrangement links TRBV30 to TRBJ2-5; D might be TRBD1 (6 bases). CDR1 is GTSNPN and CDR2 is SVGIG in the germline V gene (reference sequence). The V end lost 1 base, the J end lost 5 bases, and 8 bases lay between the germline ends. This CDR3 spans 12 amino acids. DNA of the CDR3: TGTGCCTGGAGTGCAGGGGCGGAGACCCAGTACTTC. It encodes CAWSAGAETQYF. The full variable domain, in which reference TRBV30 and TRBJ2-5 provide the parts outside the CDR3, is SQTIHQWPATLVQPVGSPLSLECTVEGTSNPNLYWYRQAAGRGLQLLFYSVGIGQISSEVPQNLSASRPQDRQFILSSKKLLLSDSGFYLCAWSAGAETQYFGPGTRLLVL.

This clone was seen once. In DNA form, the CDR3 reads TGTGCCAGCAGCTTAGGGGAGTCCTACGAGCAGTACGTC. Translated: CASSLGESYEQYV. This rearrangement joins TRBV7-2 to TRBJ2-7; maybe TRBD2 (5 bases). The germline CDR1 and CDR2 sequences are SGHTA and FQGNSA. Trimming took 1 base from V and 1 from J, leaving 5 bases between them. CDR3 length: 13 amino acids.

V gene TRBV10-3 combines with J gene TRBJ2-7; D is uncertain. Trimming removed 5 bases from V and 4 bases from J, with 6 bases in between. CDR3 length equals 11 residues. Germline-derived CDR1 and CDR2 are ENHRY and SYGVKD. CDR3 in DNA: TGTGCCATCAGTTCCTCTTACGAGCAGTACTTC. This sequence encodes CAISSSYEQYF.

This sequence joins TRBV28 and TRBJ2-3, with D maybe TRBD2 (6 bases). Germline CDR1 is MDHEN and CDR2 is SYDVKM. V lost 6 bases to trimming and J lost 4 bases, with 17 bases between them. The CDR3 totals 15 residues. In nucleotides, the CDR3 is TGTGCCAGCAGGGAGGGGAGTGGTGATGCAGATACGCAGTATTTT. Protein product: CASREGSGDADTQYF. The full variable domain, rest sourced from reference TRBV28 and TRBJ2-3, is DVKVTQSSRYLVKRTGEKVFLECVQDMDHENMFWYRQDPGLGLRLIYFSYDVKMKEKGDIPEGYSVSREKKERFSLILESASTNQTSMYLCASREGSGDADTQYFGPGTRLTVL.

CDR3 coding DNA: TGTGCCAGCAGTATGGACAGAGAGAACTATGGCTACACCTTC. Amino acids: CASSMDRENYGYTF. The V and J genes are TRBV11-1 and TRBJ1-2; weak D call: TRBD1 (6 bases). The germline V gene has CDR1 SGHAT and CDR2 FQDESV (reference sequence). This CDR3 comprises 14 residues. With 6 bases removed from V and 2 bases from J, the gap between germline ends came to 13 bases.

This clone was observed a single time. CDR3 residues: CASSEVRGIPTDTQYF. The CDR3 bases are TGTGCCAGCAGTGAAGTTCGGGGGATCCCCACAGATACGCAGTATTTT. The chain uses TRBV6-1 and TRBJ2-3, with D possibly matching TRBD2 (6 bases). The CDR3 runs to 16 residues. With 1 base removed from V and 2 bases from J, the gap between germline ends came to 13 bases. Germline assignment: CDR1 MNHNS and CDR2 SASEGT.

This clone was found a few times. The genes are TRBV6-5 and TRBJ2-2, with 10 bases identical to TRBD2. Per the germline V gene, CDR1 is MNHEY and CDR2 is SVGAGI. The V segment lost 6 bases and the J segment 4 bases; nucleotides outside the gene matches: 5. The CDR3 is made up of 15 amino acids. The DNA for the CDR3 is TGTGCCAGCAGCATTTCTAGCGGGAGCACCGGGGAGCTGTTTTTT. Its protein product is CASSISSGSTGELFF.

The chain joins TRBV23-1 to TRBJ2-2; 9 bases fit TRBD1. TRBV23-1 is placed among ORFs of uncertain function. The trim removed 8 bases at V and 5 bases at J, leaving 9 bases unmatched. The CDR3 runs to 15 residues. This CDR3 is CASGTGPGGTGELFF. In DNA, the CDR3 is TGCGCCAGCGGGACAGGGCCCGGGGGGACCGGGGAGCTGTTTTTT.

The CDR3 bases are TGTGCCAGCACCCACGGGGAGACCCAGTACTTC. Translated, it gives CASTHGETQYF. The rearrangement links TRBV6-6 to TRBJ2-5; D remains unclear. There are 11 residues in the CDR3. The V gene lost 7 bases and the J gene lost 5 bases, with 8 bases spanning the gap. The germline V gene has CDR1 MNHNY and CDR2 SVGAGI (reference sequence).

This rearrangement joins TRBV6-1 to TRBJ1-2, with D perhaps matching TRBD1 (5 bases). The CDR3 has 14 residues. V shed 6 bases and J shed 8 bases, with 19 bases lying between them. The germline V gene has CDR1 MNHNS and CDR2 SASEGT. The CDR3 loop is CASSQKTAEVGYTF. CDR3 DNA sequence: TGTGCCAGCAGCCAAAAGACAGCCGAGGTGGGCTACACCTTC.

This clone was seen once. DNA for the CDR3: TGTGCCAGCAGCTTGGGGACTAGCGGGAGACGGTACAATGAGCAGTTCTTC. This sequence encodes CASSLGTSGRRYNEQFF. The chain couples TRBV7-9 to TRBJ2-1, with 14 nucleotides matching TRBD2. Per germline, CDR1 SEHNR and CDR2 FQNEAQ (reference sequence). With 3 bases clipped from V and 4 bases from J, the junction kept 5 bases outside the gene matches. The CDR3 sequence is 17 residues long.

The chain is built from TRBV5-1 and TRBJ2-5; TRBD2 aligns across 8 bases. Looked up from germline, CDR1 is SGHRS and CDR2 is YFSETQ. V trimming: 2 bases; J trimming: 1 base; junction bases outside the gene matches: 4. The CDR3 runs 15 residues. The CDR3 reads CASSLSGTSQETQYF. In DNA, the CDR3 is TGCGCCAGCAGCTTATCCGGGACTAGCCAAGAGACCCAGTACTTC.

V gene TRBV5-4 combines with J gene TRBJ2-5, with 9 bases identical to TRBD2. The length of the CDR3 is 15 residues. The germline gives CDR1 SGHNT, CDR2 YYREEE (reference sequence). Trimming removed 4 bases from V and 5 bases from J; junction bases left unmatched: 9. In DNA, the CDR3 is TGTGCCAGCAGCGACGGCGGGGGGGCAGGCGAGACCCAGTACTTC. Encoded protein: CASSDGGGAGETQYF.

The chain has TRBV5-4 and TRBJ2-3, with D perhaps matching TRBD2 (6 bases). This CDR3 region has 15 residues. V lost 0 bases, J lost 2 bases, and 10 bases lay in between. The germline V gene has CDR1 SGHNT and CDR2 YYREEE (reference sequence). The CDR3 region has the DNA TGTGCCAGCAGCTTGGGTCCGGGAGCCACAGATACGCAGTATTTT. The encoded protein is CASSLGPGATDTQYF.

The chain is built from TRBV30 and TRBJ2-2; maybe TRBD2 (6 bases). Germline loops: CDR1 GTSNPN, CDR2 SVGIG (reference sequence). V was cut by 5 bases and J by 6 bases, with 13 bases left in between. The length of the CDR3 is 13 residues. Written as DNA, the CDR3 is TGTGCCTGGTTGGAGGGTTATGCCGGGGAGCTGTTTTTT. Protein sequence: CAWLEGYAGELFF. Full variable domain (remainder filled in from reference TRBV30 and TRBJ2-2): SQTIHQWPATLVQPVGSPLSLECTVEGTSNPNLYWYRQAAGRGLQLLFYSVGIGQISSEVPQNLSASRPQDRQFILSSKKLLLSDSGFYLCAWLEGYAGELFFGEGSRLTVL.